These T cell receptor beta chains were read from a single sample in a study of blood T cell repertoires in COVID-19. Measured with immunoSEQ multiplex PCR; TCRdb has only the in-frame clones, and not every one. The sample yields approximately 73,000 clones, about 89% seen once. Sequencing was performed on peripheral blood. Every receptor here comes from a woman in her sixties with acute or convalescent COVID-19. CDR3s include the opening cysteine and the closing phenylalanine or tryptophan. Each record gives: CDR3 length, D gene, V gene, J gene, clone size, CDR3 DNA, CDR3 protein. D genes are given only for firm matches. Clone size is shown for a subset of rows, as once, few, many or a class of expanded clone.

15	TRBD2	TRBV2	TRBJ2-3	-	TGTGCCAGCACCCAAGCGGGAGTGGACACAGATACGCAGTATTTT	CASTQAGVDTDTQYF
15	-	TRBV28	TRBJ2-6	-	TGTGCCAGCAGTTCGCAGGGTTCTGGGGCCAACGTCCTGACTTTC	CASSSQGSGANVLTF
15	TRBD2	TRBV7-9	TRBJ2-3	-	TGTGCCAGCAGCTTACTAGCGGGAGGTGCAGATACGCAGTATTTT	CASSLLAGGADTQYF
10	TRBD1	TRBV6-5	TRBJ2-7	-	TGTGCCAGCGGGGACAGGGTTTGGTACTTC	CASGDRVWYF
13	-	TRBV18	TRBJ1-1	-	TGTGCCAGCTCACCAGCGGCGCACACTGAAGCTTTCTTT	CASSPAAHTEAFF
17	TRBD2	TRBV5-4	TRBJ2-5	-	TGTGCCAGCAGCTCTGCTATGGGACTAGCGGGAGAAGAGACCCAGTACTTC	CASSSAMGLAGEETQYF
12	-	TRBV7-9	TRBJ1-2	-	TGTGCCAGCAGCCAAAACAGCTATGGCTACACCTTC	CASSQNSYGYTF
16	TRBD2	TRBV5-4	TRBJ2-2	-	TGTGCCAGCAGTCCACTAGCGGGGGGCCACACCGGGGAGCTGTTTTTT	CASSPLAGGHTGELFF
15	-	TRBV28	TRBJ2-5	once	TGTGCCAGCACACCCGTTGGGGCAGGGTGGCAGACCCAGTACTTC	CASTPVGAGWQTQYF
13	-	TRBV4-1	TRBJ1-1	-	TGCGCCAGCAGCCAAGATTTGGCCGCCGAAGCTTTCTTT	CASSQDLAAEAFF
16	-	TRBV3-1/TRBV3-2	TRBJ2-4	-	TGTGCCAGCAGCCAAGATCCGAGTAGCTTCGGAAACATTCAGTACTTC	CASSQDPSSFGNIQYF
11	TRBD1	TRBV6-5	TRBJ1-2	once	TGTGCCAAAAGGACAGGGCTTGGCTACACCTTC	CAKRTGLGYTF
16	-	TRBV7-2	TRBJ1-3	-	TGTGCCAGCAGCCTAAGGGGACATGGCTCTGGAAACACCATATATTTT	CASSLRGHGSGNTIYF
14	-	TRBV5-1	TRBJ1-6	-	TGCGCCAGCAGCCTTGGAACAGTCAATTCACCCCTCCACTTT	CASSLGTVNSPLHF
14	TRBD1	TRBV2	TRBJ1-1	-	TGTGCCAGCAATCAACAGGGGAGGAACACTGAAGCTTTCTTT	CASNQQGRNTEAFF
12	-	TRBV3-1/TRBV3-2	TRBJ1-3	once	TGTGCCAGCAGCCACGTTCGGAACACCATATATTTT	CASSHVRNTIYF
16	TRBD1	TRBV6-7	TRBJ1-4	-	TGTGCCAGCAGTTACTCGATTATACAGGGGGGTGAAAAACTGTTTTTT	CASSYSIIQGGEKLFF
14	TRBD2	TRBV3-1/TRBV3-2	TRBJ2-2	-	TGTGCCAGCGGCTTCGGGAGGGCCAGCGGGGAGCTGTTTTTT	CASGFGRASGELFF
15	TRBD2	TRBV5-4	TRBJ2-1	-	TGTGCCAGCAGTTCACTGGCGGGAGACTACAATGAGCAGTTCTTC	CASSSLAGDYNEQFF
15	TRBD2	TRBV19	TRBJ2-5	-	TGTGCCAGTAGTGGAGGACTAGCGGGTACGGGGACCCAGTACTTC	CASSGGLAGTGTQYF
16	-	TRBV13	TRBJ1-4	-	TGTGCCAGCAGCTCGCTAACGGACAGCTTCAATGAAAAACTGTTTTTT	CASSSLTDSFNEKLFF
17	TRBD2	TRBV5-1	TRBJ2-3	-	TGCGCCAGCAGCGGGGGGGTTAGCGGGACCCGCACAGATACGCAGTATTTT	CASSGGVSGTRTDTQYF